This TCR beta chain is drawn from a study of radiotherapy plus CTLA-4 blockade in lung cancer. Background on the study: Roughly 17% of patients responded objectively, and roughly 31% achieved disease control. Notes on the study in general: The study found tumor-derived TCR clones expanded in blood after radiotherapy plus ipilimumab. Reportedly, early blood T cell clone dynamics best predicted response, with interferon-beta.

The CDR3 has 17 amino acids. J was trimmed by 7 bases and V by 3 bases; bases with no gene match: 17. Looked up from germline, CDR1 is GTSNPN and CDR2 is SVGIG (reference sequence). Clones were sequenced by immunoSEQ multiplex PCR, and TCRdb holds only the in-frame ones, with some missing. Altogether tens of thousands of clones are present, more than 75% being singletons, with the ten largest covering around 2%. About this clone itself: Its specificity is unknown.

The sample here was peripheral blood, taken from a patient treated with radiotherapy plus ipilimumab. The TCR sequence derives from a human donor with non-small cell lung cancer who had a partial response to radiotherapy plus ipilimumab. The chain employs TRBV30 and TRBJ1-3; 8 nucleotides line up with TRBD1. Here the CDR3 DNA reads TGTGCCTGGAGCAAGGTCGGACAGGGAAAGGTTATTAACACCATATATTTT. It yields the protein CAWSKVGQGKVINTIYF.